A single T cell receptor (beta chain) is shown here with its context. This sample was taken from a study of shared clonotypes between healthy human individuals. CDR3 length equals 16 residues. V was clipped by 4 bases and J by 2 bases; unmatched bases: 5. Germline CDR1 reads MNHNS; CDR2 reads SASEGT. Sequenced by immunoSEQ multiplex PCR; TCRdb stores in-frame clones only, minus some. In the table there are approximately 980,000 clones, 60% to 85% of which are singletons. The J gene is TRBJ2-3, the V gene TRBV6-1, with 11 bases aligning to TRBD2. This sequence was found in a man aged 18 to 30 in good health. Specimen: memory CD4+ T cells sorted from blood. The subset: CD45RA-negative fraction. Here the CDR3 DNA reads TGTGCCAGCAGTGGATCTAGCGGGGGGAACACAGATACGCAGTATTTT. Its translation is CASSGSSGGNTDTQYF.